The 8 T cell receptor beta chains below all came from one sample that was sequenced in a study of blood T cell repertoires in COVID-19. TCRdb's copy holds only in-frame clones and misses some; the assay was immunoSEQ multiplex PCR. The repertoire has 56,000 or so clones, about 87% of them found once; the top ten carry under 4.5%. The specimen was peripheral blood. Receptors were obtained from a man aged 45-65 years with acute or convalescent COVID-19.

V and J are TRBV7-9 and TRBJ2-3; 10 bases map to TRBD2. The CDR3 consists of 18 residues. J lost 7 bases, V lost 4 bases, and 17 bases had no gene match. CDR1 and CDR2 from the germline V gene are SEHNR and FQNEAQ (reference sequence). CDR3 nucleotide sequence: TGTGCCAGCAGCTCTCGGGTTAGCGGGGGGCCAATGAGGAATACGCAGTATTTT. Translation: CASSSRVSGGPMRNTQYF.

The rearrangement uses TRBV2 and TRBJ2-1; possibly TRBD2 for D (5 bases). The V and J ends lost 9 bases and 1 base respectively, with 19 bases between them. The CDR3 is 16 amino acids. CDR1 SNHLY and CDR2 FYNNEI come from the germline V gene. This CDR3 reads CARRGPSVSSYNEQFF. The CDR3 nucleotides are TGTGCCAGGCGAGGGCCGTCAGTCTCGTCCTACAATGAGCAGTTCTTC.

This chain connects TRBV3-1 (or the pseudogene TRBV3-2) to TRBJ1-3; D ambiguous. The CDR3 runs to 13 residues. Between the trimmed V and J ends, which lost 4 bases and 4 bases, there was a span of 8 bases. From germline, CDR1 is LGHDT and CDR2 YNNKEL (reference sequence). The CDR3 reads CASSPSVGNTIYF. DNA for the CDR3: TGTGCCAGCAGCCCCTCGGTCGGAAACACCATATATTTT.

The CDR3 coding sequence is TGTGCCACCAGCAGAGGAGCTCTTAATGAAAAACTGTTTTTT. Its translation is CATSRGALNEKLFF. This rearrangement joins TRBV15 to TRBJ1-4; D is undetermined. Germline CDR1 and CDR2: LNHNV and YYDKDF (reference sequence). With 1 base removed from V and 4 bases from J, the gap between germline ends came to 7 bases. This CDR3 spans 14 amino acids. Variable domain in full (rest from reference TRBV15 and TRBJ1-4): DAMVIQNPRYQVTQFGKPVTLSCSQTLNHNVMYWYQQKSSQAPKLLFHYYDKDFNNEADTPDNFQSRRPNTSFCFLDIRSPGLGDTAMYLCATSRGALNEKLFFGSGTQLSVL.

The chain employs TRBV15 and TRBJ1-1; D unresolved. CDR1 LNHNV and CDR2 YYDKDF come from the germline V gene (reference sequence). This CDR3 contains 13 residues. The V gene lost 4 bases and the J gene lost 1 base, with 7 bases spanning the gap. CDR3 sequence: CATSKSENTEAFF. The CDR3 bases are TGTGCCACCAGCAAGTCAGAGAACACTGAAGCTTTCTTT.

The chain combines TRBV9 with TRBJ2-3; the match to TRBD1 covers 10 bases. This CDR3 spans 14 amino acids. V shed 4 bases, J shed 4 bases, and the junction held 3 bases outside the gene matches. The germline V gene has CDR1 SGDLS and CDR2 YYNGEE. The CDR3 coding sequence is TGTGCCAGCAGCTCGGGACAGGGGCCAGATACGCAGTATTTT. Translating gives CASSSGQGPDTQYF.

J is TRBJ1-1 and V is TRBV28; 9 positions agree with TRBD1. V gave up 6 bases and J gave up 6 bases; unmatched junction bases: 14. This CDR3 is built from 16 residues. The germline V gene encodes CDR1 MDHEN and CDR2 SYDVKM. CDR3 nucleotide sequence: TGTGCCAGCAGCCCCATCCCGGGACAGGGAAAGGCTGAAGCTTTCTTT. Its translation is CASSPIPGQGKAEAFF. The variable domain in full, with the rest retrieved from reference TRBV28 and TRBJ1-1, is DVKVTQSSRYLVKRTGEKVFLECVQDMDHENMFWYRQDPGLGLRLIYFSYDVKMKEKGDIPEGYSVSREKKERFSLILESASTNQTSMYLCASSPIPGQGKAEAFFGQGTRLTVV.

The CDR3 region has the DNA TGCGCCAGCAGACAGGGGCCTTCTAACTATGGCTACACCTTC. It specifies CASRQGPSNYGYTF. This sequence joins TRBV10-2 and TRBJ1-2, with 7 positions matching TRBD1. Germline-derived CDR1 and CDR2 are WSHSY and SAAADI. The CDR3 spans 14 residues. V lost 6 bases, J lost 0 bases, and 4 bases stayed unmatched.